The 10 T cell receptor beta chains reported below all come from one sample, sequenced in a study of CXCR3-negative and CXCR3-positive naive CD8 T cells. Study-wide points: CXCR3-negative naive cells had less hydrophobic TRB CDR3s than did CXCR3-positive naive cells.

Preparation of TRB cDNA libraries relied on 5' RACE carrying UMI labels. No DNA is given; TCRdb re-called the 5' RACE reads and lists each CDR3 protein once. The repertoire table contains about 56,000 distinct CDR3 sequences. No antigen has been identified for these receptors. The specimen was naive CXCR3+ CD8+ T cells from blood. Subset of the sample: CD45RO-CCR7+CD27+CD95- naive CD8+ T cells expressing CXCR3 (TNR3+). All receptors derive from a human donor in good health. Some clones in this sample may be carry-over from other donors' samples.

This rearrangement joins TRBV21-1 to TRBJ2-7; TCRdb calls TRBD2, which cannot be checked without DNA. TRBV21-1 is an annotated pseudogene. The CDR3 spans 16 residues. CDR3 protein: CASSRSRPRTRDEQYF.

The chain couples TRBV6-2 or TRBV6-3 to TRBJ2-7; TCRdb's D call of TRBD1 is untestable without DNA. CDR3 length: 11 residues. Germline CDR1 and CDR2: MNHEY and SVGEGT. CDR3: CASTGGYEQYF.

The rearrangement uses TRBV7-2 and TRBJ2-7; TCRdb gives TRBD1 as the D gene, but with no DNA this cannot be confirmed. This CDR3 comprises 13 residues. CDR1 and CDR2 (germline): SGHTA, FQGNSA. The CDR3 is CASRDSDSYEQYF.

The chain is built from TRBV6-5 and TRBJ1-1; TCRdb lists TRBD1, though no DNA is available to test this call. The CDR3 totals 19 residues. CDR1 MNHEY and CDR2 SVGAGI come from the germline V gene. The CDR3 spells CASSYSIPRAGVLNTEAFF.

This chain uses TRBV29-1 with TRBJ2-2; the TCRdb call, TRBD1, lacks DNA for checking. Germline values: CDR1 SQVTM, CDR2 ANQGSEA. The length of the CDR3 is 18 residues. The CDR3 is CSVESWSQAGGYTGELFF.

The chain recombines TRBV29-1 with TRBJ2-7; TCRdb outputs TRBD2, but without DNA this stays unchecked. The germline V gene has CDR1 SQVTM and CDR2 ANQGSEA. The CDR3 covers 12 residues. This chain's CDR3 is CSVGREGYEQYF.

The chain recombines TRBV5-1 with TRBJ1-1. Germline loops: CDR1 SGHRS, CDR2 YFSETQ. The CDR3 totals 14 residues. CDR3: CASSFLGSNTEAFF.

J is TRBJ2-7 and V is TRBV25-1. Germline loops: CDR1 MGHDK, CDR2 SYGVNS. CDR3 length: 12 residues. The CDR3: CASSETGVEQYF.

The chain joins TRBV7-9 to TRBJ2-3. Per the germline V gene, CDR1 is SEHNR and CDR2 is FQNEAQ (reference sequence). The CDR3 is 14 residues long. The CDR3 reads CASSLVESAHPQYF.

The CDR3 region is CASSIGATSYNEQFF. This sequence joins TRBV19 and TRBJ2-1; lacking DNA, the TRBD1 call made by TCRdb goes unchecked. The CDR3 contains 15 residues. Germline assignment: CDR1 LNHDA and CDR2 SQIVND (reference sequence).